This T cell receptor beta chain derives from a study of CD8+CD57+ T cells in acquired aplastic anemia. The authors sequenced patients whose flow cytometry had shown CD8+CD57+ cell expansion. In about 15% of the 12 patients, CD8+CD57+ effector memory cells also underwent sequencing. The cohort consisted entirely of patients having severe acquired aplastic anemia. Following bead-based enrichment, CD8+CD57+ cells furnished a mean 1.6 ug DNA. Genomic DNA constituted the template upon which TCR beta VDJ and CDR3 profiling was performed. TCRdb re-called the reads through MiXCR, storing one row per CDR3 protein. The sample comprises about 20,000 distinct CDR3 sequences, 30% to 50% of which are singletons, and more than 70% rests with the top ten. Study-wide results and limits: Compared with total CD4+ and CD8+ cell pools, patient CD8+CD57+ cells were less diverse. Patients and controls were found to share around 30 CD8+ CDR3 sequences.

On this clonotype: What it recognizes is unknown.

Per germline, CDR1 LNHDA and CDR2 SQIVND (reference sequence). J gave up 1 base and V 7 bases, and 12 bases lay outside the gene matches. The CDR3 totals 17 residues. The sequence was obtained from a human donor with aplastic anemia. Sequenced input: CD8+CD57+ T cells sorted from PBMCs. Specified subset: bead-enriched CD8+CD57+ effector memory T cells from SAA patients. The rearrangement uses TRBV19 and TRBJ2-7; 11 bases fit TRBD2. DNA of the CDR3: TGTGCCAGTATCGGCCAGCAAGGGACTAGCGGTTCCTACGAGCAGTACTTC. It is translated as CASIGQQGTSGSYEQYF.